This T cell receptor (beta chain) was captured by sequencing in a study of shared clonotypes between healthy human individuals. Turning to the study itself: The people who gave samples were two women and a few men aged 18 to 49. Study results and caveats: Blood was the only sampled material, and tissue repertoires likely differ.

A word on this clone: Its specificity is unknown.

Around 90 million PBMCs per unsorted sample were used for genomic DNA. Per the germline V gene, CDR1 is MNHEY and CDR2 is SVGAGI. The length of the CDR3 is 15 residues. Trimming pared 0 bases from V and 4 bases from J, leaving 12 bases between. In the original analysis: ImmunoSEQ output held junction-only sequences without quality scores, so filtering differed. Using immunoSEQ multiplex PCR, the repertoire was profiled, and TCRdb retains in-frame clones only, with some absent. Clone size and the V and J calls come from that table; the DNA yielded D and trimming. The profile shows about 560,000 clones, 70% to 80% of them singletons.

The receptor was derived from a woman between 40 and 50 years old in good health. Some clones in this sample may be carry-over from other donors' samples. Sequenced sample: PBMCs. This chain connects TRBV6-5 to TRBJ1-1; D remains unclear. CDR3 region: CASSYSGRTLTEAFF. CDR3 sequence (DNA): TGTGCCAGCAGTTACTCTGGCAGAACACTCACTGAAGCTTTCTTT.